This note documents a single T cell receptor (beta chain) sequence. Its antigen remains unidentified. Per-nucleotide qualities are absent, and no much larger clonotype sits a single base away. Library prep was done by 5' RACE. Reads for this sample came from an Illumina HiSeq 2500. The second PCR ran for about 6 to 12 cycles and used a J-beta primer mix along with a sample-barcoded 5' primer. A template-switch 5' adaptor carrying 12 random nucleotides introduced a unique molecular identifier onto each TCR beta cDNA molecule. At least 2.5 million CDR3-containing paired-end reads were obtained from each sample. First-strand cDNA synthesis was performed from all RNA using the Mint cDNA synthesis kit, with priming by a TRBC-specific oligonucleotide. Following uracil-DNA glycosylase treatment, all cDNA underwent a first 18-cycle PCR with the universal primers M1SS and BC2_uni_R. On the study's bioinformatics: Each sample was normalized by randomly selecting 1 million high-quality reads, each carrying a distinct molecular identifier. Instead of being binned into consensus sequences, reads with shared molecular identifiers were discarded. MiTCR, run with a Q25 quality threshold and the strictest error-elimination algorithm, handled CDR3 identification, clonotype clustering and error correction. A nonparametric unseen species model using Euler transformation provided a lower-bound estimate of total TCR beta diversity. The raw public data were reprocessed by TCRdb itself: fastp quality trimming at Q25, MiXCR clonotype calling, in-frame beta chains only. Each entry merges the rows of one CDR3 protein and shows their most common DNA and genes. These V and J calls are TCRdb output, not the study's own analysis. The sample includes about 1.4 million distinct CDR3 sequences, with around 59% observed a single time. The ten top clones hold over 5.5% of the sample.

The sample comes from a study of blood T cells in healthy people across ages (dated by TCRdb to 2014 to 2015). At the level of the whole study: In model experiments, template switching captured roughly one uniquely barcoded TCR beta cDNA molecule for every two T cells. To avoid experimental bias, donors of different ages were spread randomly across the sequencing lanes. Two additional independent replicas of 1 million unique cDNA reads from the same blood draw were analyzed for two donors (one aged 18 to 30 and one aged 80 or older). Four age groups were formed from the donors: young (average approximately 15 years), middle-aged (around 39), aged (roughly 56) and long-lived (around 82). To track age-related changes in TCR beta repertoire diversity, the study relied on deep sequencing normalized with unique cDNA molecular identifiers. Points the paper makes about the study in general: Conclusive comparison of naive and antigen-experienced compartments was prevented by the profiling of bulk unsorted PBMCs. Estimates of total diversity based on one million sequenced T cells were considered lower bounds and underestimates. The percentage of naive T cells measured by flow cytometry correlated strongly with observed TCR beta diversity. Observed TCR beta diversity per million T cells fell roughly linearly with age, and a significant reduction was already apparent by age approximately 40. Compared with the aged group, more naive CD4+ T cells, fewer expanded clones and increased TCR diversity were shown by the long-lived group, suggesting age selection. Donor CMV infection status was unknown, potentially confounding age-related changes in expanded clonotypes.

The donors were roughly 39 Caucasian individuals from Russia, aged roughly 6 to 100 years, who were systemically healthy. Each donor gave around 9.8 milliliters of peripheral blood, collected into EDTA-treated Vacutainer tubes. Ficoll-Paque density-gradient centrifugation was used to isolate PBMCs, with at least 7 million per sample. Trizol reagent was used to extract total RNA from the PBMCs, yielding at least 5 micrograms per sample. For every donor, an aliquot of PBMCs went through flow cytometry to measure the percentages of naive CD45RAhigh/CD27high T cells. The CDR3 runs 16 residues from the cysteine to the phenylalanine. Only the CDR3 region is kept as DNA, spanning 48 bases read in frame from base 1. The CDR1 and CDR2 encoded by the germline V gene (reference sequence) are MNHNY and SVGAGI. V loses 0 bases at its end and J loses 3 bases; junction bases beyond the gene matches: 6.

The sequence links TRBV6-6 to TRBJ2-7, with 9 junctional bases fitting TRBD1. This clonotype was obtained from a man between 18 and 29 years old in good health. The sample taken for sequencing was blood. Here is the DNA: TGTGCCAGCAGTTACTCCCCACTGACAGGGGGCTACGAGCAGTACTTC. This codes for CASSYSPLTGGYEQYF.